This TCR beta chain was identified in a study of cytomegalovirus exposure and HLA in healthy donors (dated by TCRdb to between 2016 and 2019). General notes on the study: An earlier analysis of approximately 590 of the donors reported 250 to 300 Gb of sequence data and 120 million or so unique TCR beta sequences from about 179 million T cells. An early release covering just under 650 HLA-typed donors comprised about 300 gigabases of sequencing data and tens of millions of unique TCR sequences. The genetic ancestry cluster associated with self-reported Caucasian donors included about 81% of the approximately 430 genotyped donors. The study was designed to test whether signatures of past pathogen exposure could be identified by cataloging public T cell receptors. Using immunosequencing, the study profiled T cell repertoires from roughly 650 subjects and related those repertoires to cytomegalovirus serostatus. A separate validation cohort of roughly 110 different subjects was used in addition to the roughly 640-subject first cohort. To predict cytomegalovirus infection status, the study combined high-throughput TCR immunosequencing, statistical association of individual TCRs with disease status, and machine learning. To study patterns of TCR occurrence, a later analysis re-analyzed previously published TCR beta repertoires from around 660 donors and added high-resolution HLA genotyping. In the later analysis, no new phenotypic data were used to find candidate immune exposures; instead, reliance was placed on TCR beta sequences and their occurrence across donors. In an earlier analysis of over 550 of the donors, high-throughput TCR beta sequencing was used to judge whether each TCR beta V gene segment behaved as functional or pseudogenic. Donor age, sex, ethnicity and CMV serostatus were compiled together with the repertoire data. Genome-wide SNP genotypes for about 65% of the roughly 670 donors were used in a later genetic analysis, which treated that subset as a discovery cohort. Every discovery cohort repertoire had been produced on one sequencing platform. Class I and class II HLA loci were covered by the typing at four-digit resolution. Typing coverage differed by locus: A, B, C, DRB1 and DQB1 were typed in about 629-630 donors, DQA1 in 500 to 550, DPA1 in some 610, and DPB1 in around 440. Several DR-DQ haplotypes were treated as single units for association and clustering because of strong linkage in the cohort. Among roughly 400 genotyped donors of the cohort, an average of roughly 230,000 unique TCR beta nucleotide sequences was sequenced per donor, of which about 18% were non-productive.

Results the study describes overall, beyond this receptor: In a later analysis, HLA-associated TCR beta chains showed more clonal expansion and lower generation probabilities than non-associated chains that were equally common. Cytomegalovirus status was reported to be diagnosed by the classifier with high specificity and sensitivity in both the original and validation cohorts. A total of roughly 160 TCR beta chains were listed by the study as associated with cytomegalovirus. V-gene and J-gene trimming of TCR beta chains was associated with a missense DCLRE1C variant in a later genetic analysis, and the association was replicated in an independent cohort. The sequencing pipeline was judged likely to have produced a cluster of highly shared sequence variants as a technical artifact. A later analysis found that TCR association rates varied across HLA loci, with DRB1 alleles showing the most associated TCRs and HLA-C alleles the fewest. Some IMGT-functional V segments, including TRBV6-2 and TRBV6-3, could not be distinguished by the 87-base-pair reads and were therefore excluded. HLA typing was unavailable for some donors at each locus, so association tests used only the typed subset. Several of the top co-occurrence clusters appeared to be linked to parvovirus B19, influenza, CMV and Epstein-Barr virus, according to a later analysis. In an earlier analysis of some 500 of the donors, most TCR beta V segments were observed in productive rearrangements about 90% or about 30% of the time, broadly matching IMGT annotations. Because counts were too low, more than 15 rarely observed V segments, including chromosome 9 orphons, were excluded from the earlier analysis of roughly 580 of the donors. Sequencing depth was assumed to be roughly uniform across donors in the presence/absence analyses, though that assumption may not hold. Across donors, most TCR sequences were observed very rarely, whereas some public TCRs were present in many individuals. Linkage disequilibrium might explain the correlated functional status among segregating V segments, but an unknown experimental factor could not be excluded. It was suggested by the authors that the approach could potentially be generalized to other disease states and immunological phenotypes. A later analysis found that most CMV-associated TCR beta chains appeared HLA-restricted, with HLA associations seemingly driven largely by CMV exposure. In vitro tests confirmed that a few of the cytomegalovirus-associated TCR beta chains recognize cytomegalovirus antigens. The cohort was sequenced for TCR beta chains only, and without alpha or paired-chain data the features that could be detected were limited. Strong co-occurrence of HLA alleles, especially DR and DQ, made assigning TCR associations to individual alleles difficult. Specific HLA alleles were associated with more than 15,000 TCR beta sequences at a false discovery rate of 0.05 in a later analysis. In a later genetic analysis, fewer N-insertions in productive TCRs were reported among donors in an Asian-associated ancestry cluster than the roughly 700-donor mean. CMV serostatus was the only immune exposure information available for the cohort. A further reported finding was that TCR beta sequences accurately predicted the HLA-A and HLA-B alleles for most subjects in the first cohort.

Comment on this clone: Its antigen is not yet known. No quality values exist for individual bases; no much larger clone is one base distant.

The library was prepared using the immunoSEQ multiplex PCR assay. For the multiplex PCR, a mixture combining 60 forward primers for TCR Vbeta segments and 13 reverse primers for TCR Jbeta segments was used. Amplification of the CDR3 region of rearranged TCR beta genes was performed with a multiplex PCR assay on genomic DNA. Amplified TCR beta libraries were sequenced as 87-base-pair reads on the Illumina HiSeq System. The authors' analysis ran thus. A later analysis tallied 70 million to 100 million unique TCR beta chains across the 700 or so repertoires, and about 10 million of those chains were shared by two or more donors. To remove PCR and sequencing errors, raw reads were error-corrected and collapsed into unique sequences using a nearest-neighbor algorithm that merged closely related sequences. CDR3 sequences were aligned to IMGT reference sequences to assign V, D and J gene segments. For a sequence to be retained, a match of at least six nucleotides to both a V gene segment and a J gene segment was required. A rearrangement counted as productive if the CDR3 had no stop codons and remained in frame with V and J, and every other rearrangement counted as non-productive. CDR3 was defined by IMGT convention, running from the second conserved V-encoded cysteine to the conserved J-encoded phenylalanine. In an earlier analysis of 550 to 650 of the donors, sequences lacking an unambiguous match to a single V gene segment were excluded. An earlier analysis of around 600 of the donors classified V segments as functional when productive rearrangements were above 56.7% and as segregating when the standard deviation between donors was above 5%. A statistical classification framework was developed to diagnose cytomegalovirus status using the catalog of TCR beta chain sequences. V and J gene assignment, in a later analysis, came from comparing TCR nucleotide sequences with IMGT/GENE-DB human TR gene sequences. A later analysis assigned CDR3 sequences and most-parsimonious VDJ recombination scenarios with the TCRdist pipeline. In a later analysis, each TCR beta chain was defined by its CDR3 amino acid sequence together with its V-gene family, and reads lacking a unique V-gene family were excluded. To address suspected cross-contamination and a sequencing artifact, a later analysis removed around 600 highly shared, low-generation-probability nucleotide sequences. In a later analysis, a clonal expansion index for each public chain was calculated from normalized within-repertoire ranks of inferred template counts. A later analysis computed generation probabilities with a VDJ recombination model fitted to out-of-frame rearrangements, and checked the results against IGoR. Hypergeometric tests were used in a later analysis to score TCR-TCR, TCR-HLA and TCR-CMV co-occurrence, with a repertoire-size bias correction applied to the TCR pairs. False discovery rates were estimated in a later analysis by permuting HLA or CMV assignments 20 times. In a later analysis, co-occurring TCRs were grouped with DBSCAN, and TCRdist sequence similarity was added when clustering was performed within HLA-allele-positive subsets. For co-occurrence clustering, repertoires with fewer than 30,000 or more than 120,000 public chains were excluded, along with about five repertoires with anomalous nucleotide sharing. The source is immuneACCESS, and TCRdb retained only in-frame sequences with V and J called. Part of the clones is not carried over; for the studies checked, unresolved V genes explain less than half of this, and the remainder is unexplained. The DNA gave D and trimming, while V, J and clone size come from that table. Within this sample are under 200,000 clones, with roughly 80% of them counted one time only. Clones ranked in the top ten supply about 1.7% of the sample.

Trimming removed 5 bases from V and 4 bases from J; the gene matches leave 7 bases unexplained. CDR1 SQVTM and CDR2 ANQGSEA are derived from the germline V gene. From the cysteine up to the phenylalanine, the CDR3 has a length of 15 residues. This entry keeps only the CDR3 DNA: 45 bases, framed from base 1. The cohort comprised hundreds of healthy bone marrow donors. Cohort members were all nominally healthy when sampled, although unrecorded immune exposures were likely present. The donor was CMV seronegative and belonged to the group of more than 300 seronegative cohort members. A peripheral blood sample was collected from each donor, and TCR beta sequencing was performed on peripheral blood mononuclear cells. The Qiagen DNeasy Blood Extraction Kit was used to extract genomic DNA from the blood cell samples.

The chain couples TRBV29-1 to TRBJ2-3; 12 junctional bases match TRBD2. The sequencing input was PBMCs. This TCR came from a woman aged 18-29 years in good health and CMV-seronegative. The DNA sequence follows: TGCAGCGTTTCCCTAGCGGGAGGGCGGGCAGATACGCAGTATTTT. It is translated as CSVSLAGGRADTQYF.